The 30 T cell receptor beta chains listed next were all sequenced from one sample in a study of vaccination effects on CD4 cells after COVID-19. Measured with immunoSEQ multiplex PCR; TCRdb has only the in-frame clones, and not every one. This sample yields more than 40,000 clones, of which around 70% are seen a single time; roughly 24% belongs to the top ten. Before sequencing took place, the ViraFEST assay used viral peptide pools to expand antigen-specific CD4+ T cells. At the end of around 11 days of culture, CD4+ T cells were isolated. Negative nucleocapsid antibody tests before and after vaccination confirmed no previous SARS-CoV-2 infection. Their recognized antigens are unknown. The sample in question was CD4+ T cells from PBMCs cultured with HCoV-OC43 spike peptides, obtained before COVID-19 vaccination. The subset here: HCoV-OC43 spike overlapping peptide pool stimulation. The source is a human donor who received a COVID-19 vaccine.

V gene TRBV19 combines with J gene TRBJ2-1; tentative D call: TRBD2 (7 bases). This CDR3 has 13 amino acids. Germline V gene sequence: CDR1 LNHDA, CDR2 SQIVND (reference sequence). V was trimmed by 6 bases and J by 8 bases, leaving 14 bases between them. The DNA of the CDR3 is TGTGCCAGTAGGCGGGGGCTGGAAGATGAGCAGTTCTTC. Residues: CASRRGLEDEQFF.

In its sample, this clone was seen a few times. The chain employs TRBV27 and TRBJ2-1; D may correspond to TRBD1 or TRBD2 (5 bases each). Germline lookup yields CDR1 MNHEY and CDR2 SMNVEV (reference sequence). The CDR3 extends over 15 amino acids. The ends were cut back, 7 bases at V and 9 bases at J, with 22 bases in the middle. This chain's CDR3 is CASTTGTDPRVEQFF. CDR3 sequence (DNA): TGTGCCAGCACCACCGGGACGGACCCACGGGTTGAGCAGTTCTTC.

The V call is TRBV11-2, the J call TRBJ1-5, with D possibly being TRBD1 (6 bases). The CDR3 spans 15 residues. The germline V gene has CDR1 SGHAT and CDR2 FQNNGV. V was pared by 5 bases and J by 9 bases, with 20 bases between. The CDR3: CASSKRGDRSSPQHF. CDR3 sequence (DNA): TGTGCCAGCAGCAAAAGGGGGGACCGATCTTCGCCCCAGCATTTT.

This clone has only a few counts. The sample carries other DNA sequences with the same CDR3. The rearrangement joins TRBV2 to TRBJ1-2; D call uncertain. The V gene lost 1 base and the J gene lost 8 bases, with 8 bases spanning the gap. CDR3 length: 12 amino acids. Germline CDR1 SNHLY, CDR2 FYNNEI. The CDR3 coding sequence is TGTGCCAGCAGTGAAGGGCGGCGGGGCTACACCTTC. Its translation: CASSEGRRGYTF. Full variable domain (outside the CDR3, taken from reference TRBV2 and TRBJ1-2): EPEVTQTPSHQVTQMGQEVILRCVPISNHLYFYWYRQILGQKVEFLVSFYNNEISEKSEIFDDQFSVERPDGSNFTLKIRSTKLEDSAMYFCASSEGRRGYTFGSGTRLTVV.

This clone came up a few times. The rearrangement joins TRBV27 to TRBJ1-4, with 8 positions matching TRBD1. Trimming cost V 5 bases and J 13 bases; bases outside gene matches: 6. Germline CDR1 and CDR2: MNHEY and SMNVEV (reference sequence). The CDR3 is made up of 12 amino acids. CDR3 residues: CASSPQGGGLFF. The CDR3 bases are TGTGCCAGCAGTCCACAGGGGGGCGGACTGTTTTTT.

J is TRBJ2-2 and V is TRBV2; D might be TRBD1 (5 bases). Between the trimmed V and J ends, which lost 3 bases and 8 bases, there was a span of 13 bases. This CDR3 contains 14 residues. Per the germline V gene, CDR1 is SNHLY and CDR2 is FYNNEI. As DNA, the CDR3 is TGTGCCAGCAGTGAGGGGCGCCGTGCGGGGGAGCTGTTTTTT. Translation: CASSEGRRAGELFF.

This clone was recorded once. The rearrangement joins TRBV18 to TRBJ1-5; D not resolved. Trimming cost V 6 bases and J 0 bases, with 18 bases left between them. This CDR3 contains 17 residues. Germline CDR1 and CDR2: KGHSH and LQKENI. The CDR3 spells CASSAFNRDLSNQPQHF. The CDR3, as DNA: TGTGCCAGCTCCGCATTTAACCGAGACCTTAGCAATCAGCCCCAGCATTTT.

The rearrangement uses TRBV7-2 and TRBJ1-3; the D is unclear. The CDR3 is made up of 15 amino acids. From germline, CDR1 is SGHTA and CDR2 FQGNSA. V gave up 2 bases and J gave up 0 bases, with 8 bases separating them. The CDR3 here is CASSLTGYSGNTIYF. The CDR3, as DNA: TGTGCCAGCAGCTTAACGGGTTACTCTGGAAACACCATATATTTT. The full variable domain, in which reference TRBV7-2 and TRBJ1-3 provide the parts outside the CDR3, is GAGVSQSPSNKVTEKGKDVELRCDPISGHTALYWYRQSLGQGLEFLIYFQGNSAPDKSGLPSDRFSAERTGGSVSTLTIQRTQQEDSAVYLCASSLTGYSGNTIYFGEGSWLTVV.

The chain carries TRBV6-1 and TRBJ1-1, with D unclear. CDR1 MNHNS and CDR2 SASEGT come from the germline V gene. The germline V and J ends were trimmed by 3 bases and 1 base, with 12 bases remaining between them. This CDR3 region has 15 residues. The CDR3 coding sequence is TGTGCCAGCAGTGAGAGGGCCAGTGGGAACACTGAAGCTTTCTTT. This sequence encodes CASSERASGNTEAFF.

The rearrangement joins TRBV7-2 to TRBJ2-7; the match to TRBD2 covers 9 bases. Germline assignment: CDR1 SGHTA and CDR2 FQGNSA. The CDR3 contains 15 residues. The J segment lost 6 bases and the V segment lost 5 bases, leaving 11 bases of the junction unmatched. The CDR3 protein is CASSPSSGRPLEQYF. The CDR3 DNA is TGTGCCAGCAGCCCCAGTAGCGGGAGACCCCTCGAGCAGTACTTC.

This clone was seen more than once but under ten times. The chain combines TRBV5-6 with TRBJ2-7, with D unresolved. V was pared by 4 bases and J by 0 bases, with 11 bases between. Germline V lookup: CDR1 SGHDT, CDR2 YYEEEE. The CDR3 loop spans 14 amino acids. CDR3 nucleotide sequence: TGTGCCAGCAGCCCGGACGGCTCCTCCTACGAGCAGTACTTC. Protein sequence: CASSPDGSSYEQYF.

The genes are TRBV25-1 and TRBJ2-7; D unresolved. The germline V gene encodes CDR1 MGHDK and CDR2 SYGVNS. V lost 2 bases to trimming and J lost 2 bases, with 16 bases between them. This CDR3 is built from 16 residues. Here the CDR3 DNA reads TGTGCCAGCAGTGAAATGGGCAGTAACCCGCCCTACGAGCAGTACTTC. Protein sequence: CASSEMGSNPPYEQYF.

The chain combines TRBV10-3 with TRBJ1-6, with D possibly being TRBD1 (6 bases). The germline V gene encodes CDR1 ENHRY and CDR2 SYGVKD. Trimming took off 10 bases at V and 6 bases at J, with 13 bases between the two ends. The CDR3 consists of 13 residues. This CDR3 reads CASRQASNSPLHF. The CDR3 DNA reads TGTGCCAGCCGACAGGCTTCTAATTCACCCCTCCACTTT.

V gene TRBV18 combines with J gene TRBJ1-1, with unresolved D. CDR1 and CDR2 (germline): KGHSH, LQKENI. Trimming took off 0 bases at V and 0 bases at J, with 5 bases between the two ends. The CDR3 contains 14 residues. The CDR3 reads CASSPPPMNTEAFF. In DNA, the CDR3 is TGTGCCAGCTCACCACCCCCGATGAACACTGAAGCTTTCTTT.

The DNA for the CDR3 is TGCGCCAGCAGCTCCGGGACAGGGGGTGAAAAACTGTTTTTT. This codes for CASSSGTGGEKLFF. The chain recombines TRBV5-1 with TRBJ1-4; 11 nucleotides match TRBD1. The CDR3 has 14 amino acids. V trimming: 3 bases; J trimming: 7 bases; junction bases outside the gene matches: 2. Looked up from germline, CDR1 is SGHRS and CDR2 is YFSETQ. The complete variable domain, with remaining parts taken from reference TRBV5-1 and TRBJ1-4, reads KAGVTQTPRYLIKTRGQQVTLSCSPISGHRSVSWYQQTPGQGLQFLFEYFSETQRNKGNFPGRFSGRQFSNSRSEMNVSTLELGDSALYLCASSSGTGGEKLFFGSGTQLSVL.

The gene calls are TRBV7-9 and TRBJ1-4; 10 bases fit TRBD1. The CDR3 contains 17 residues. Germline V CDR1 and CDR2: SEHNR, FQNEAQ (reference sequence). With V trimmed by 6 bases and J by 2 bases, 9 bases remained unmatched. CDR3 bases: TGTGCCAGCAGTTCTTGGACAGGGGGTAGCACTAATGAAAAACTGTTTTTT. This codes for CASSSWTGGSTNEKLFF.

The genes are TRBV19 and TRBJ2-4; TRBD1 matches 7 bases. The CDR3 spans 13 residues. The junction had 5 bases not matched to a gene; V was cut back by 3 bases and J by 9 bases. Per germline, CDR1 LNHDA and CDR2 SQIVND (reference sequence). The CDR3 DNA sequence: TGTGCCAGTAGTATTACAGGGGAAGGCATTCAGTACTTC. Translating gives CASSITGEGIQYF.

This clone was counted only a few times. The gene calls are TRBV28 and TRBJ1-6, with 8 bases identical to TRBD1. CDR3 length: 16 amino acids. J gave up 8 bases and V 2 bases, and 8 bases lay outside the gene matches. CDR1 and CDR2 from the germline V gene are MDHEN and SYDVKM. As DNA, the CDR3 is TGTGCCAGCAGTTTAACGCTAGGACAGGGACATTCACCCCTCCACTTT. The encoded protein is CASSLTLGQGHSPLHF.

This CDR3 is CASSSPGAHIQYF. The CDR3 nucleotides are TGTGCCAGCAGCTCGCCGGGGGCGCACATTCAGTACTTC. The J gene is TRBJ2-4, the V gene TRBV5-5; D possibly matches TRBD1 or TRBD2 (6 bases each). Germline V CDR1 and CDR2: SGHKS, YYEKEE (reference sequence). CDR3 length: 13 residues. V gave up 3 bases and J gave up 8 bases, with 12 bases separating them.

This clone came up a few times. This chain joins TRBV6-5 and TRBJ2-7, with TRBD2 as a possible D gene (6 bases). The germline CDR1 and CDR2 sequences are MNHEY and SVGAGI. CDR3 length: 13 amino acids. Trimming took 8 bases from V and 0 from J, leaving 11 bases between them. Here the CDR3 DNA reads TGTGCCAGCTCCAAGGAGGGCTCCTACGAGCAGTACTTC. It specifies CASSKEGSYEQYF.

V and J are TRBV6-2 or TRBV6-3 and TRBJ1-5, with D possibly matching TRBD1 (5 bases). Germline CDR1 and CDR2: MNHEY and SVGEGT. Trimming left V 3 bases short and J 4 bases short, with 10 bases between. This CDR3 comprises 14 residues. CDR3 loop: CASSYGGPNQPQHF. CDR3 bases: TGTGCCAGCAGTTATGGGGGTCCGAATCAGCCCCAGCATTTT.

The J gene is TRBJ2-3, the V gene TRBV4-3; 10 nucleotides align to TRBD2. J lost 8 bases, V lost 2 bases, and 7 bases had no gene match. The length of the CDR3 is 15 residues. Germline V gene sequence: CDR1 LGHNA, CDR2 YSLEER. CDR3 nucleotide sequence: TGCGCCAGCAGCCAAATAAGCGGGGGGGGGCGTACGCAGTATTTT. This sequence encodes CASSQISGGGRTQYF.

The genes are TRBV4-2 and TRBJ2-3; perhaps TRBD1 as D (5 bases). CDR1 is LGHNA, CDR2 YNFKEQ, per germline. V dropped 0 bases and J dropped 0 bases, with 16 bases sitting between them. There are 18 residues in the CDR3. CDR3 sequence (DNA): TGTGCCAGCAGCCAAGATCCAGGGTCCCACTCTAGCACAGATACGCAGTATTTT. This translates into CASSQDPGSHSSTDTQYF.

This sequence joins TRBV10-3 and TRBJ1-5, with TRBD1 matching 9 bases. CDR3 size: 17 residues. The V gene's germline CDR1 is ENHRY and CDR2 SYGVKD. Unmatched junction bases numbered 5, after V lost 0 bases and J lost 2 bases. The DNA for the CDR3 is TGTGCCATCAGTGAGTCCAGACAGGGGGGAGGCAATCAGCCCCAGCATTTT. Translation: CAISESRQGGGNQPQHF.

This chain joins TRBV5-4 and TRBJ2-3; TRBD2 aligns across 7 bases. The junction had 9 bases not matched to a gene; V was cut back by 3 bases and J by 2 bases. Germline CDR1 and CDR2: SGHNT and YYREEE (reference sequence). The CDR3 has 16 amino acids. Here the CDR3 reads CASSSQGGSPTDTQYF. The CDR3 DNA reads TGTGCCAGCAGCTCCCAAGGCGGGAGCCCCACAGATACGCAGTATTTT. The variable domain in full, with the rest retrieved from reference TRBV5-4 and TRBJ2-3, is ETGVTQSPTHLIKTRGQQVTLRCSSQSGHNTVSWYQQALGQGPQFIFQYYREEENGRGNFPPRFSGLQFPNYSSELNVNALELDDSALYLCASSSQGGSPTDTQYFGPGTRLTVL.

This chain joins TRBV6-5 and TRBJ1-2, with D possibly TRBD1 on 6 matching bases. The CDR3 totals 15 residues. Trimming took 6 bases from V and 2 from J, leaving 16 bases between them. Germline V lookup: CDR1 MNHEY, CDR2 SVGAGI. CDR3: CASSQKTGENYGYTF. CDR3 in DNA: TGTGCCAGCAGCCAAAAGACAGGAGAAAACTATGGCTACACCTTC.

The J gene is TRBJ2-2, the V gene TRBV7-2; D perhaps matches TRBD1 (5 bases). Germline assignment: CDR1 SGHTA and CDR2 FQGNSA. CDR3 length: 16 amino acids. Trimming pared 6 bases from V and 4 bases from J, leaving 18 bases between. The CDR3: CASSQKVVTGTGELFF. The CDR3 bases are TGTGCCAGCAGTCAGAAGGTAGTAACAGGCACCGGGGAGCTGTTTTTT.

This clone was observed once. CDR3 protein: CASSLTGAQGNTIYF. For the CDR3, the DNA is TGCGCCAGCAGCCTGACAGGGGCGCAAGGAAACACCATATATTTT. The chain joins TRBV5-1 to TRBJ1-3; 8 bases fit TRBD1. CDR3 length: 15 residues. Germline V gives CDR1 SGHRS, CDR2 YFSETQ. V lost 4 bases to trimming and J lost 4 bases; unmatched junction nucleotides: 7.

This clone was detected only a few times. The chain's CDR3 is CASSLGGERGGETQYF. The CDR3 DNA reads TGTGCCAGCAGCTTAGGAGGGGAGAGGGGCGGAGAGACCCAGTACTTC. The genes are TRBV11-2 and TRBJ2-5, with D possibly called TRBD1 or TRBD2 (5 bases each). Trimming shortened V by 1 base and J by 4 bases, and 16 bases separated the two germline ends. CDR3 length: 16 amino acids. The germline gives CDR1 SGHAT, CDR2 FQNNGV.

CDR3 amino acids: CASITGGASMGSPLHF. The CDR3 bases are TGTGCCAGCATCACAGGGGGCGCTTCGATGGGTTCACCCCTCCACTTT. The chain links TRBV28 to TRBJ1-6; 9 nucleotides line up with TRBD1. Germline CDR1 and CDR2: MDHEN and SYDVKM. The trim removed 7 bases at V and 9 bases at J, leaving 13 bases unmatched. There are 16 residues in the CDR3.